The 7 T cell receptor beta chains presented below share a single source sample, sequenced in a study of OX40 agonist ivuxolimab in advanced cancers. Clones were sequenced by immunoSEQ multiplex PCR, and TCRdb holds only the in-frame ones, with some missing. In the table there are under 85,000 clones, around 87% of which are singletons. Specimen: CD4+ or CD8+ T cells sorted from blood, collected in a trial of the OX40 agonist ivuxolimab. The receptors stem from an adult with an advanced solid tumor such as melanoma, head and neck, liver or kidney cancer.

This clone is a singleton in its sample. The chain couples TRBV6-1 to TRBJ2-7; tentative D call: TRBD2 (6 bases). Germline-derived CDR1 and CDR2 are MNHNS and SASEGT. The CDR3 loop spans 15 amino acids. With 5 bases removed from V and 0 bases from J, the gap between germline ends came to 14 bases. DNA for the CDR3: TGTGCCAGCAGTCCACTAGCTCCGAGCTCCTACGAGCAGTACTTC. This sequence encodes CASSPLAPSSYEQYF.

The chain recombines TRBV6-5 with TRBJ2-1; TRBD2 matches at 9 bases. Per the germline V gene, CDR1 is MNHEY and CDR2 is SVGAGI. Losses at the gene ends were 0 bases for V and 9 bases for J; bases not matched to a gene: 6. The CDR3 has 15 residues. The chain's CDR3 is CASSYSRTSVGEQFF. Written as DNA, the CDR3 is TGTGCCAGCAGTTACTCCCGGACTAGCGTCGGTGAGCAGTTCTTC.

This clone appeared once. The rearrangement joins TRBV13 to TRBJ1-2, with 8 bases that match TRBD1. There are 14 residues in the CDR3. V trimming: 2 bases; J trimming: 5 bases; junction bases outside the gene matches: 4. Germline CDR1 reads PRHDT; CDR2 reads FYEKMQ (reference sequence). CDR3 in DNA: TGTGCCAGCAGCTTACGGACAGGGTATTATGGCTACACCTTC. It yields the protein CASSLRTGYYGYTF. The complete variable domain, with remaining parts taken from reference TRBV13 and TRBJ1-2, reads AAGVIQSPRHLIKEKRETATLKCYPIPRHDTVYWYQQGPGQDPQFLISFYEKMQSDKGSIPDRFSAQQFSDYHSELNMSSLELGDSALYFCASSLRTGYYGYTFGSGTRLTVV.

V and J are TRBV10-3 and TRBJ1-2; TRBD1 might be the D (6 bases). Germline CDR1 reads ENHRY; CDR2 reads SYGVKD. Between the trimmed V and J ends, which lost 10 bases and 7 bases, there was a span of 25 bases. The CDR3 covers 15 residues. DNA of the CDR3: TGTGCCACTGGGACAAATCGAATGAATGATGGTGGCTACACCTTC. Amino acids: CATGTNRMNDGGYTF.

The chain joins TRBV11-2 to TRBJ1-1; D unclear. This CDR3 contains 14 residues. The V gene's germline CDR1 is SGHAT and CDR2 FQNNGV. The ends were cut back, 1 base at V and 3 bases at J, with 9 bases in the middle. The CDR3 region is CASSLVGRHTEAFF. CDR3 DNA sequence: TGTGCCAGCAGCTTAGTGGGCAGACACACTGAAGCTTTCTTT.

This chain connects TRBV11-2 to TRBJ2-7; TRBD2 matches at 12 bases. Germline V gene sequence: CDR1 SGHAT, CDR2 FQNNGV. The CDR3 runs to 15 residues. V was pared by 5 bases and J by 5 bases, with 7 bases of the junction left unmatched. CDR3 bases: TGTGCCAGCAGCCAACCCCGGACTAGCGGGAACGAGCAGTACTTC. It translates to CASSQPRTSGNEQYF.

A single count supports this clone. The chain has TRBV5-1 and TRBJ2-1; D is undetermined. This CDR3 is built from 13 residues. Trimming left V 1 base short and J 4 bases short, with 6 bases between. Germline V CDR1 and CDR2: SGHRS, YFSETQ. The CDR3 protein is CASSLRAYNEQFF. The CDR3 region has the DNA TGCGCCAGCAGCTTGAGAGCTTACAATGAGCAGTTCTTC.